This T cell receptor (beta chain) was profiled in a study of shared clonotypes between healthy human individuals. Points from the study as a whole: Sharing across four donors was highest in naive CD4 (around 5%) and lowest in memory CD8 (0.4%). Though the depth was large, rarefaction showed that sorted-subset sequencing was incomplete.

V was cut by 7 bases and J by 4 bases, with 7 bases left in between. CDR1 is MNHEY, CDR2 SMNVEV, per germline (reference sequence). This CDR3 spans 11 amino acids. The authors split each subset's genomic DNA evenly across several immunoSEQ plates. Measured with immunoSEQ multiplex PCR; TCRdb has only the in-frame clones, and not every one. Of about 610,000 clones listed, 95% to 96% are singletons. For this clone: Its antigen is still unknown.

Naive CD8 cells comprised CD45RO-negative, CCR7-positively selected cells, excluding terminally differentiated effector memory CD45RA+ cells. The sample taken for sequencing was naive CD8+ T cells sorted from blood. This TCR was sampled from a woman aged 25-40 years in good health. The chain links TRBV27 to TRBJ1-1; D gene ambiguous. CDR3: CASILGTEAFF. The CDR3 region has the DNA TGTGCCAGCATCCTCGGCACTGAAGCTTTCTTT.